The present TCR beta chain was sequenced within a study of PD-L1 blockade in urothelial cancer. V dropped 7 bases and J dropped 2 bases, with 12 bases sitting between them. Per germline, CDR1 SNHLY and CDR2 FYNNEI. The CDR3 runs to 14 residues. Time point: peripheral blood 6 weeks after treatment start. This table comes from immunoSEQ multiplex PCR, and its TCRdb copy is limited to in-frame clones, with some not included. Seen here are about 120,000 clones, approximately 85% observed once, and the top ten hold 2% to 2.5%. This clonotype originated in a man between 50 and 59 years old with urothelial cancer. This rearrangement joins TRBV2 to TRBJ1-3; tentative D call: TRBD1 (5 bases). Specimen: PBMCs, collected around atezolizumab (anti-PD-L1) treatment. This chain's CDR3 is CASNVAGTGNTIYF. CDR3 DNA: TGTGCCAGCAATGTTGCAGGGACTGGAAACACCATATATTTT.